Each of the 30 T cell receptor beta chains below was sequenced from the same sample in a study of blood T cell repertoires in COVID-19. Clones were sequenced by immunoSEQ multiplex PCR, and TCRdb holds only the in-frame ones, with some missing. The sample shows 200,000 to 300,000 clones, roughly 84% of them seen only once. Sequenced input: peripheral blood. The receptors come from a man aged 55 to 70 with acute or convalescent COVID-19.

The chain is built from TRBV24-1 and TRBJ2-3; perhaps TRBD1 as D (6 bases). Germline CDR1 KGHDR, CDR2 SFDVKD. Trimming left V 3 bases short and J 4 bases short, with 10 bases between. This CDR3 region has 14 residues. The CDR3 spells CATSDRTVSDTQYF. CDR3 DNA: TGTGCCACCAGTGATCGGACAGTTTCAGATACGCAGTATTTT.

This sequence joins TRBV7-2 and TRBJ2-5; no clear D gene. This CDR3 is 15 amino acids long. Germline loops: CDR1 SGHTA, CDR2 FQGNSA. V was trimmed by 5 bases and J by 1 base, leaving 14 bases between them. CDR3 DNA: TGTGCCAGCAGCAAAGATCTGGAGATCCAAGAGACCCAGTACTTC. Residues: CASSKDLEIQETQYF.

The rearrangement links TRBV27 to TRBJ1-5; 7 bases are shared with TRBD1. CDR1 MNHEY and CDR2 SMNVEV come from the germline V gene (reference sequence). J was trimmed by 6 bases and V by 10 bases; bases with no gene match: 15. The CDR3 covers 15 residues. CDR3 nucleotides: TGTGCCACCCCCGTAACAGGGGAGAGGGGTCAGCCCCAGCATTTT. Its translation is CATPVTGERGQPQHF.

J is TRBJ1-6 and V is TRBV6-4; 8 bases are shared with TRBD1. Germline CDR1 reads MRHNA; CDR2 reads SNTAGT. V lost 6 bases, J lost 6 bases, and 10 bases stayed unmatched. The CDR3 contains 16 residues. This CDR3 is CASRERTGTSNSPLHF. As DNA, the CDR3 is TGTGCCAGCAGGGAGAGGACAGGGACATCTAATTCACCCCTCCACTTT.

This chain connects TRBV19 to TRBJ2-1; tentative D call: TRBD2 (6 bases). The V gene lost 7 bases and the J gene lost 2 bases, with 12 bases spanning the gap. Germline V gene lookup returns CDR1 LNHDA and CDR2 SQIVND (reference sequence). The CDR3 contains 14 residues. CDR3 sequence (DNA): TGTGCCAGTACCGTCGGGAGAACCTACAATGAGCAGTTCTTC. This codes for CASTVGRTYNEQFF.

The chain combines TRBV27 with TRBJ2-5; 9 bases fit TRBD2. CDR1 MNHEY and CDR2 SMNVEV come from the germline V gene (reference sequence). V was pared by 6 bases and J by 5 bases, with 10 bases of the junction left unmatched. The CDR3 sequence is 15 residues long. The CDR3 nucleotides read TGTGCCAGCAGCTTAGGGGGGACTAGCCGGGAGACCCAGTACTTC. Translated, it gives CASSLGGTSRETQYF.

This clone showed up just a few times. The chain uses TRBV5-1 and TRBJ1-1; TRBD1 is a possible D gene (5 bases). Trimming left V 0 bases short and J 5 bases short, with 11 bases between. Per the germline V gene, CDR1 is SGHRS and CDR2 is YFSETQ. The CDR3 runs 14 residues. As DNA, the CDR3 is TGCGCCAGCAGCTTGGCCGTTGGGGCGACTGAAGCTTTCTTT. The encoded protein is CASSLAVGATEAFF.

The gene calls are TRBV4-1 and TRBJ2-1; 7 bases line up with TRBD2. This CDR3 has 17 residues. After removal of 1 base from V and 0 bases from J, the junction contained 6 bases not matched to a gene. Germline V gene sequence: CDR1 MGHRA, CDR2 YSYEKL. The CDR3 sequence is CASSQGGGVSSYNEQFF. The CDR3 DNA reads TGCGCCAGCAGCCAAGGGGGAGGGGTGAGCTCCTACAATGAGCAGTTCTTC.

The genes are TRBV18 and TRBJ2-3; a weak D match, TRBD2 (5 bases). V dropped 0 bases and J dropped 0 bases, with 7 bases sitting between them. This CDR3 has 15 amino acids. From germline, CDR1 is KGHSH and CDR2 LQKENI. CDR3 coding DNA: TGTGCCAGCTCACCACCTAGCGCGAGCACAGATACGCAGTATTTT. Translation gives CASSPPSASTDTQYF.

This rearrangement joins TRBV19 to TRBJ2-6; D might be TRBD1 (6 bases). This CDR3 region has 15 residues. V shed 6 bases and J shed 4 bases, with 13 bases lying between them. Germline V gives CDR1 LNHDA, CDR2 SQIVND (reference sequence). CDR3 in amino acids: CASRSAGAGANVLTF. CDR3 in DNA: TGTGCCAGTAGAAGCGCAGGGGCAGGGGCCAACGTCCTGACTTTC.

The chain joins TRBV2 to TRBJ2-5, with 12 bases that match TRBD1. CDR1 and CDR2 (germline): SNHLY, FYNNEI. CDR3 length: 14 residues. After removal of 8 bases from V and 5 bases from J, the junction contained 6 bases not matched to a gene. CDR3 sequence: CASQGTGGAETQYF. The DNA for the CDR3 is TGTGCCAGCCAGGGGACAGGGGGCGCCGAGACCCAGTACTTC. Looking up the rest from reference TRBV2 and TRBJ2-5 gives the full variable domain: EPEVTQTPSHQVTQMGQEVILRCVPISNHLYFYWYRQILGQKVEFLVSFYNNEISEKSEIFDDQFSVERPDGSNFTLKIRSTKLEDSAMYFCASQGTGGAETQYFGPGTRLLVL.

The CDR3 nucleotides are TGTGCCAGCAGCTTATCGGGACAGGGGGCGAACGATGAAGCTTTCTTT. Translating gives CASSLSGQGANDEAFF. The rearrangement uses TRBV7-9 and TRBJ1-1; 12 positions agree with TRBD1. Germline lookup yields CDR1 SEHNR and CDR2 FQNEAQ (reference sequence). The V and J ends lost 2 bases and 7 bases, in that order; junction bases with no gene match: 8. The CDR3 covers 16 residues.

The chain has TRBV10-3 and TRBJ2-4; a possible D gene is TRBD2 (6 bases). The CDR3 sequence is 18 residues long. Germline V gene data show CDR1 as ENHRY and CDR2 as SYGVKD. V was trimmed by 0 bases and J by 0 bases, leaving 15 bases between them. The CDR3 DNA follows: TGTGCCATCAGTGAGTCGGAGTACGGGGGTGGAGCCAAAAACATTCAGTACTTC. Translating it yields CAISESEYGGGAKNIQYF.

The V call is TRBV3-1 (or the pseudogene TRBV3-2), the J call TRBJ2-1; the match to TRBD2 covers 8 bases. Trimming took 6 bases from V and 9 from J; bases not matched to a gene: 1. CDR1 and CDR2 (germline): LGHDT, YNNKEL (reference sequence). The CDR3 sequence is 11 residues long. Written as DNA, the CDR3 is TGTGCCAGCAGTCTAGCGGGTGAGCAGTTCTTC. The encoded protein is CASSLAGEQFF.

The CDR3 bases are TGTGCCAGCAGTAGAGGACAATCCTATGGCTACACCTTC. Residues: CASSRGQSYGYTF. The chain is built from TRBV12-3 or TRBV12-4 and TRBJ1-2; tentatively, D is TRBD1 (5 bases). V shed 5 bases and J shed 4 bases, with 11 bases lying between them. This CDR3 has 13 amino acids.

As DNA, the CDR3 is TGTGCCAGCAGCACCTGGACAGATCAAGAGACCCAGTACTTC. Protein sequence: CASSTWTDQETQYF. This chain uses TRBV27 with TRBJ2-5, with D possibly being TRBD1 (6 bases). The CDR3 covers 14 residues. V lost 6 bases and J 2 bases, leaving 13 bases between the germline ends. Germline loops: CDR1 MNHEY, CDR2 SMNVEV (reference sequence).

This clone is a singleton in its sample. CDR3 in DNA: TGTGCCAGCAGCGAAGCGGGGGGGCCTTACGAGCAGTACTTC. It is translated as CASSEAGGPYEQYF. V gene TRBV3-1 (or the pseudogene TRBV3-2) combines with J gene TRBJ2-7; 10 bases fit TRBD2. CDR3 size: 14 residues. J was trimmed by 4 bases and V by 5 bases; bases with no gene match: 5. CDR1 is LGHDT, CDR2 YNNKEL, per germline (reference sequence).

This sequence joins TRBV29-1 and TRBJ2-1, with a possible D match to TRBD2 (6 bases). Trimming pared 5 bases from V and 4 bases from J, leaving 12 bases between. The V gene's germline CDR1 is SQVTM and CDR2 ANQGSEA. The CDR3 runs to 13 residues. In nucleotides, the CDR3 is TGCAGCGTTACACCGGGACTTTACAATGAGCAGTTCTTC. It yields the protein CSVTPGLYNEQFF.

The table lists this clone with a count of one. The V call is TRBV10-3, the J call TRBJ1-2, with a tentative D call TRBD1 (6 bases). Trimming pared 9 bases from V and 2 bases from J, leaving 13 bases between. Per germline, CDR1 ENHRY and CDR2 SYGVKD. This CDR3 is built from 13 residues. The CDR3 is CAMVRDTNYGYTF. The CDR3 region has the DNA TGTGCCATGGTCCGGGACACCAACTATGGCTACACCTTC.

The chain combines TRBV11-2 with TRBJ2-1; possibly TRBD2 for D (7 bases). Germline CDR1 is SGHAT and CDR2 is FQNNGV. This CDR3 spans 16 amino acids. V was clipped by 5 bases and J by 3 bases, with 17 bases between them. The CDR3 spells CASSPNEGGYYNEQFF. Written as DNA, the CDR3 is TGTGCCAGCAGCCCCAACGAGGGGGGGTACTACAATGAGCAGTTCTTC.

The J gene is TRBJ2-5, the V gene TRBV15; D might be TRBD2 (6 bases). Germline values: CDR1 LNHNV, CDR2 YYDKDF (reference sequence). With 6 bases removed from V and 2 bases from J, the gap between germline ends came to 19 bases. There are 16 residues in the CDR3. The CDR3 spells CATSPNTSPGQETQYF. In nucleotides, the CDR3 is TGTGCCACCAGTCCAAATACTAGCCCGGGGCAAGAGACCCAGTACTTC.

The gene calls are TRBV4-2 and TRBJ1-2, with 7 nucleotides matching TRBD1. The V gene's germline CDR1 is LGHNA and CDR2 YNFKEQ. This CDR3 is built from 16 residues. V gave up 3 bases and J gave up 6 bases; unmatched junction bases: 13. CDR3 protein: CASSQTGTVGRHGYTF. CDR3 nucleotides: TGTGCCAGCAGCCAGACCGGGACAGTGGGCCGACATGGCTACACCTTC.

This clone occurred a few times. The CDR3 DNA is TGTGCCACCCCGGGGACAGTTAATTCACCCCTCCACTTT. Translating gives CATPGTVNSPLHF. The chain carries TRBV19 and TRBJ1-6; 7 positions match TRBD1. This CDR3 has 13 residues. Germline CDR1 LNHDA, CDR2 SQIVND (reference sequence). Trimming cost V 10 bases and J 6 bases; bases outside gene matches: 6.

The J gene is TRBJ2-1, the V gene TRBV11-1; no clear D. Germline CDR1 and CDR2: SGHAT and FQDESV (reference sequence). Trimming left V 5 bases short and J 5 bases short, with 16 bases between. CDR3 length: 15 residues. CDR3 in amino acids: CASSQRPYLDNEQFF. The CDR3 DNA reads TGTGCCAGCAGCCAACGTCCCTACCTTGACAATGAGCAGTTCTTC.

This sequence joins TRBV7-3 and TRBJ1-6; 8 positions match TRBD1. V shed 5 bases, J shed 2 bases, and the junction held 2 bases outside the gene matches. This CDR3 has 15 amino acids. The germline CDR1 and CDR2 sequences are SGHTA and FQGTGA. The CDR3 is CASSLQGAYNSPLHF. The CDR3 DNA reads TGTGCCAGCAGCCTACAGGGGGCCTATAATTCACCCCTCCACTTT. Filled out from reference TRBV7-3 and TRBJ1-6, the complete variable domain reads GAGVSQTPSNKVTEKGKYVELRCDPISGHTALYWYRQSLGQGPEFLIYFQGTGAADDSGLPNDRFFAVRPEGSVSTLKIQRTERGDSAVYLCASSLQGAYNSPLHFGNGTRLTVT.

This clone was detected once. The chain employs TRBV27 and TRBJ2-7, with a weak D call TRBD1 (6 bases). The V gene's germline CDR1 is MNHEY and CDR2 SMNVEV (reference sequence). The CDR3 totals 10 residues. V lost 6 bases and J lost 7, with 7 bases in between. Written as DNA, the CDR3 is TGTGCCAGCAGGGGGGCAGAGCAGTACTTC. Encoded protein: CASRGAEQYF.

The gene calls are TRBV12-3 or TRBV12-4 and TRBJ2-1; D call uncertain. V was shortened by 6 bases and J by 6 bases, with 6 bases between the two germline ends. The CDR3 is 11 residues long. DNA for the CDR3: TGTGCCAGCAGCCCCTCCAATGAGCAGTTCTTC. As protein: CASSPSNEQFF.

This CDR3 is CASRSGTATNEKLFF. DNA for the CDR3: TGTGCCAGCAGGTCCGGGACAGCAACTAATGAAAAACTGTTTTTT. The gene calls are TRBV7-9 and TRBJ1-4; TRBD1 matches 7 bases. The trim removed 6 bases at V and 0 bases at J, leaving 4 bases unmatched. Germline CDR1 reads SEHNR; CDR2 reads FQNEAQ (reference sequence). CDR3 length equals 15 residues.

The V call is TRBV7-2, the J call TRBJ1-1; TRBD1 is a possible D gene (6 bases). The CDR3 totals 15 residues. Looked up from germline, CDR1 is SGHTA and CDR2 is FQGNSA. The germline V and J ends were trimmed by 5 bases and 6 bases, with 19 bases remaining between them. CDR3 residues: CASSPLAGGLAEAFF. The CDR3 DNA reads as TGTGCCAGCAGCCCCTTGGCGGGGGGGCTGGCTGAAGCTTTCTTT.

This chain joins TRBV15 and TRBJ1-5, with 8 bases that match TRBD1. This CDR3 region has 14 residues. Trimming removed 6 bases from V and 4 bases from J; junction bases left unmatched: 5. Looked up from germline, CDR1 is LNHNV and CDR2 is YYDKDF (reference sequence). CDR3 protein: CATSPDRVNQPQHF. CDR3 bases: TGTGCCACCAGTCCGGACAGGGTGAATCAGCCCCAGCATTTT.